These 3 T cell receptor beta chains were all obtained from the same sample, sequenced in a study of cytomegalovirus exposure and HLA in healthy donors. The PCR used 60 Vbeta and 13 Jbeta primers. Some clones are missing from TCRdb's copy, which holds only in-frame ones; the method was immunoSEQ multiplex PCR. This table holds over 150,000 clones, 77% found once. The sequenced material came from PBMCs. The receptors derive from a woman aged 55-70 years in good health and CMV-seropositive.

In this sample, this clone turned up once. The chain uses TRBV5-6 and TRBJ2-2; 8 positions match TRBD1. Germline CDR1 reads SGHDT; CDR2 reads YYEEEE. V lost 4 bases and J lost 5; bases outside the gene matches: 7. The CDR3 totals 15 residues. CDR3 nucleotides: TGTGCCAGCAGCCCTGGACAGGGTCGGACCGGGGAGCTGTTTTTT. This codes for CASSPGQGRTGELFF.

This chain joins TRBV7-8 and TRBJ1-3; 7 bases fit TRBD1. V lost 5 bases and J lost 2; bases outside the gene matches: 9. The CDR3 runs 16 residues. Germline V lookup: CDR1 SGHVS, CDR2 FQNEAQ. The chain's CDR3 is CASSVQGGFPGNTIYF. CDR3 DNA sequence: TGTGCCAGCAGCGTCCAAGGGGGCTTTCCTGGAAACACCATATATTTT.

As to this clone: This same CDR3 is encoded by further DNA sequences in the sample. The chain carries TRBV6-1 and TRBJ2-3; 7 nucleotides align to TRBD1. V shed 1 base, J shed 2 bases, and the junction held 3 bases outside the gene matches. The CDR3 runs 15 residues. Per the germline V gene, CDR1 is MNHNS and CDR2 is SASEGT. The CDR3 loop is CASSEVGGHTDTQYF. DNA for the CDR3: TGTGCCAGCAGTGAAGTAGGGGGCCACACAGATACGCAGTATTTT.